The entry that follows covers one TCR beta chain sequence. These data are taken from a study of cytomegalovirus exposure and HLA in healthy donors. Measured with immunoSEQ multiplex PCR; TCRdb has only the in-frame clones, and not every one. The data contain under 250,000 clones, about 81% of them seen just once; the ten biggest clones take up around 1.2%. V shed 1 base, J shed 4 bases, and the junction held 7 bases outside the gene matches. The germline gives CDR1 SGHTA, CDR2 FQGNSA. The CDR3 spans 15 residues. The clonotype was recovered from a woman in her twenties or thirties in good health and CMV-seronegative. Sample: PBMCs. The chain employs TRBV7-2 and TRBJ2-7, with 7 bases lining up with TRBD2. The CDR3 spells CASSLVPGGRYEQYF. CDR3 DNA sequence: TGTGCCAGCAGCTTAGTTCCGGGGGGACGGTACGAGCAGTACTTC. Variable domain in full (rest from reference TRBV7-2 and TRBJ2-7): GAGVSQSPSNKVTEKGKDVELRCDPISGHTALYWYRQSLGQGLEFLIYFQGNSAPDKSGLPSDRFSAERTGGSVSTLTIQRTQQEDSAVYLCASSLVPGGRYEQYFGPGTRLTVT.